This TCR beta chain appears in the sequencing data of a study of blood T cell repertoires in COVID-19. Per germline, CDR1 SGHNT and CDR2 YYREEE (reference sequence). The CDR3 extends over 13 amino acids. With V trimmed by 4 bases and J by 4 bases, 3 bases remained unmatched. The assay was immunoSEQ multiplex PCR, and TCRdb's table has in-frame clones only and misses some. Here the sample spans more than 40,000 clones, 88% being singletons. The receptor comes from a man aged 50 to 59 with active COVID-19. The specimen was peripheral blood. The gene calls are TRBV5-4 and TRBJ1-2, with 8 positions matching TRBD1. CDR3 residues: CASSLDRGYGYTF. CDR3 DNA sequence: TGTGCCAGCAGCCTTGACAGGGGCTATGGCTACACCTTC.